A selection of T cell receptor beta chains follows, all from one sample in a study of blood T cell repertoires in COVID-19. Generated by immunoSEQ multiplex PCR, the TCRdb table keeps only in-frame clones and is missing some. The profile shows fewer than 300,000 clones, over 75% of them singletons. Sequencing used peripheral blood. The receptor set was obtained from a man between 18 and 35 years old with active or convalescent COVID-19. Each CDR3 is given without its conserved first and last residue. The order of the fields is J gene, V gene, CDR3 protein.

j_call: TRBJ2-3; v_call: TRBV4-1; cdr3_aa: ASSQVVGAGGPSSDTQY
j_call: TRBJ1-2; v_call: TRBV6-5; cdr3_aa: ASSYSAGYYGYT
j_call: TRBJ2-5; v_call: TRBV7-8; cdr3_aa: ASSLNPRGTQY
j_call: TRBJ1-1; v_call: TRBV15; cdr3_aa: ATSRAQGSNTEAF
j_call: TRBJ2-1; v_call: TRBV12-3/TRBV12-4; cdr3_aa: ASRTSGGGEQF
j_call: TRBJ1-2; v_call: TRBV2; cdr3_aa: ASMGPRECT
j_call: TRBJ2-3; v_call: TRBV9; cdr3_aa: ASSSPGTASTDTQY
j_call: TRBJ2-1; v_call: TRBV12-3/TRBV12-4; cdr3_aa: ASKTGAYNEQF
j_call: TRBJ1-4; v_call: TRBV16; cdr3_aa: ASSQDRHLTNEKLF
j_call: TRBJ1-1; v_call: TRBV7-9; cdr3_aa: ASFLGANTEAF
j_call: TRBJ2-2; v_call: TRBV9; cdr3_aa: ASSVPGTSGGAGITGELF
j_call: TRBJ1-1; v_call: TRBV6-6; cdr3_aa: ASSITTGGGDTEAF
j_call: TRBJ2-1; v_call: TRBV7-9; cdr3_aa: ASSPPGGAKYNEQF
j_call: TRBJ1-6; v_call: TRBV2; cdr3_aa: ASRGAGSYNSPLH
j_call: TRBJ1-2; v_call: TRBV7-9; cdr3_aa: ASSPIRGNYGYT
j_call: TRBJ1-2; v_call: TRBV6-5; cdr3_aa: ATRQGEYFGYT
j_call: TRBJ2-2; v_call: TRBV5-1; cdr3_aa: ASRPSTVNTGELF